This TCR beta chain was captured by sequencing in a study of T cells in Graves' hyperthyroidism and ophthalmopathy. RNA transcripts provided the source from which TCR beta CDR3 regions were amplified. HTBI primers were used for first-round RT-PCR of the TCR CDR3. TCRdb re-called the multiplex PCR reads through MiXCR, storing one row per CDR3 protein. The sample has 450,000 to 600,000 distinct CDR3 sequences, 20% seen once; the top ten hold 45% to 50%. Germline V gene sequence: CDR1 SQVTM, CDR2 ANQGSEA. Trimming left V 2 bases short and J 8 bases short, with 9 bases between. The CDR3 covers 11 residues.

The chain is built from TRBV29-1 and TRBJ1-2, with D maybe TRBD1 (5 bases). The source is a man aged 40-50 years with Graves' ophthalmopathy. The sample comprised blood. The CDR3 spells CSVERGLGYTF. CDR3 nucleotides: TGCAGCGTTGAAAGGGGTCTAGGCTACACCTTC.